A selection of T cell receptor beta chains follows, all from one sample in a study of OX40 agonist ivuxolimab in advanced cancers. Only in-frame clones appear in the TCRdb table, and some are missing; sequencing was by immunoSEQ multiplex PCR. The profile shows roughly 140,000 clones, roughly 94% of them singletons. The source was CD4+ or CD8+ T cells sorted from blood, collected in a trial of the OX40 agonist ivuxolimab. The receptors derive from an adult with an advanced solid tumor such as melanoma, head and neck, liver or kidney cancer. Both conserved end residues are part of each CDR3. Fields, in order: J gene, V gene, CDR3 protein.

J gene: TRBJ1-2; V gene: TRBV29-1; CDR3 protein: CSVEDSRYLGRNYGYTF
J gene: TRBJ1-5; V gene: TRBV19; CDR3 protein: CASSARTNVGSYSNQPQHF
J gene: TRBJ2-3; V gene: TRBV4-1; CDR3 protein: CASSQGISGPRGTDTQYF
J gene: TRBJ2-7; V gene: TRBV28; CDR3 protein: CASSPSQGLYEQYF
J gene: TRBJ1-1; V gene: TRBV7-9; CDR3 protein: CASSREATAEAFF
J gene: TRBJ1-5; V gene: TRBV19; CDR3 protein: CASSVTGGNQPQHF
J gene: TRBJ1-1; V gene: TRBV19; CDR3 protein: CASSIQSSHGGTEAFF
J gene: TRBJ1-1; V gene: TRBV6-5; CDR3 protein: CASSYDGHTEAFF
J gene: TRBJ1-5; V gene: TRBV7-2; CDR3 protein: CASSLGQSQPQHF
J gene: TRBJ1-6; V gene: TRBV27; CDR3 protein: CASSPDRVEGSPLHF